This TCR beta chain was profiled in a study of T cell repertoires in cytomegalovirus infection. On the study more broadly: CMV infection together with matching HLA type was indicated by public TCR beta signatures.

Via MiXCR, TCRdb re-called the reads, giving one row per CDR3 protein. The data show 150,000 to 190,000 distinct CDR3 sequences, around 24% seen once. V lost 6 bases, J lost 9 bases, and 8 bases stayed unmatched. The CDR3 contains 13 residues. CDR1 SQVTM and CDR2 ANQGSEA come from the germline V gene. Findings and limits, study-wide: Individuals carrying CMV plus the relevant HLA were identified by cumulative frequency of public TCR beta families. The response measured ex vivo was dominated by TCR beta clonotypes (HLA-C-restricted and CMV-specific).

The table lists this clonotype with a few counts. Its antigen remains unidentified. This clonotype originated in a human donor in good health (CMV status not recorded). Some clones in this sample may be carry-over from other donors' samples. The source material was PBMCs. The chain has TRBV29-1 and TRBJ1-6, with TRBD1 matching 7 bases. The CDR3 spells CSVTQGGSSPLHF. DNA for the CDR3: TGCAGCGTGACCCAGGGGGGCAGTTCACCCCTCCACTTT.